One T cell receptor beta chain is described in this entry. Its antigen is as yet unknown. These data originate in a study of graft-versus-host responses after intestinal transplantation. Study background: Isolated intestinal, liver-intestinal, or multivisceral transplants had been given to the recipients. Tacrolimus and steroids were given for around 3 years to all recipients after anti-thymocyte globulin induction. General study findings and limits: Recipient marrow held GvH clones, some first seen in ileum or blood.

Libraries were prepared by immunoSEQ multiplex PCR; TCRdb keeps only in-frame clonotypes and omits some of them. This repertoire shows under 100,000 clones, roughly four fifths found once; its top ten account for around 0.83%. The length of the CDR3 is 13 residues. CDR1 SGHRS and CDR2 YFSETQ come from the germline V gene. V was cut by 1 base and J by 3 bases, with 8 bases left in between. The sequence derives from a human donor who received an intestinal transplant. The sample here was unstimulated CD4+ T cells sorted from spleen or lymph node cells, taken before intestinal transplant. The rearrangement joins TRBV5-1 to TRBJ2-7, with D maybe TRBD2 (5 bases). In nucleotides, the CDR3 is TGCGCCAGCAGCTTGTTAGGGAGCTACGAGCAGTACTTC. Its translation is CASSLLGSYEQYF.